The 14 T cell receptor beta chains below were found in one sample sequenced in a study of shared clonotypes between healthy human individuals. The protocol was immunoSEQ multiplex PCR, while the TCRdb copy is restricted to in-frame clones and leaves out a portion. The table lists around 1,100,000 clones, approximately 77% of them singletons. The sequenced sample was memory CD4+ T cells from PBMCs. Subset given: CD45RA-negative fraction. The receptors shown here come from a man in his late teens or twenties in good health. Some clones in this sample may be carry-over from other donors' samples.

The V and J genes are TRBV5-1 and TRBJ1-6, with unresolved D. The V end was cut by 3 bases, the J end by 10 bases, with 14 bases between. The CDR3 is 14 amino acids. Germline V lookup: CDR1 SGHRS, CDR2 YFSETQ. This CDR3 is CASSWAIEGSPLHF. CDR3 sequence (DNA): TGCGCCAGCAGCTGGGCTATTGAGGGATCACCCCTCCACTTT.

Comments on this clone: This likely came from a read error, as a far larger clone is one base away. V and J are TRBV7-2 and TRBJ1-5, with D unresolved. Deletions cut 1 base from V and 5 bases from J, with 6 bases between. Germline loops: CDR1 SGHTA, CDR2 FQGNSA. The CDR3 runs 13 residues. The chain's CDR3 is CASSLERDQPQHF. In DNA, the CDR3 is TGTGCCAGCAGCTTAGAGAGGGATCAGCCCCAGCATTTT.

The chain combines TRBV9 with TRBJ2-2; D unresolved. The CDR3 totals 14 residues. Germline assignment: CDR1 SGDLS and CDR2 YYNGEE. V was clipped by 0 bases and J by 6 bases, with 9 bases between them. The DNA of the CDR3 is TGTGCCAGCAGCGTAGGTCTGTTCCCCGGGGAGCTGTTTTTT. This gives the protein CASSVGLFPGELFF.

This clone was detected only a few times. This CDR3 is also generated by other DNA sequences in the sample. CDR3 coding DNA: TGTGCCAGCAGCCCGGGACAGGGAAACACCATATATTTT. It yields the protein CASSPGQGNTIYF. This rearrangement joins TRBV28 to TRBJ1-3; 7 bases are a match to TRBD1. CDR1 and CDR2 from the germline V gene are MDHEN and SYDVKM. The CDR3 totals 13 residues. The V gene end was trimmed by 6 bases and the J gene end by 4 bases; junction bases not matched to a gene: 3.

CDR3 in amino acids: CAWSNGYGYTF. CDR3 coding DNA: TGTGCCTGGAGTAACGGCTATGGCTACACCTTC. The V call is TRBV30, the J call TRBJ1-2, with D hard to call. The CDR3 totals 11 residues. Germline-derived CDR1 and CDR2 are GTSNPN and SVGIG (reference sequence). V was pared by 2 bases and J by 4 bases, with 5 bases between.

Remarks on this clone: Possible read error: a much larger clone is one base away. The sample holds other DNA sequences that translate to the same CDR3. The chain carries TRBV11-3 and TRBJ2-1; 7 bases line up with TRBD2. Germline V gene data show CDR1 as SGHNT and CDR2 as YENEEA. The CDR3 runs 12 residues. V lost 4 bases to trimming and J lost 6 bases; unmatched junction nucleotides: 0. The CDR3 sequence: CASSSSGNEQFF. The CDR3 nucleotides read TGTGCCAGCAGCTCTAGCGGCAATGAGCAGTTCTTC.

The V gene is TRBV5-1, the J gene TRBJ1-1; tentative D call: TRBD1 (5 bases). The CDR3 is made up of 14 amino acids. CDR1 is SGHRS and CDR2 is YFSETQ in the germline V gene. The germline V and J ends were trimmed by 4 bases and 6 bases, with 16 bases remaining between them. The DNA of the CDR3 is TGCGCCAGCAGCCCACGGACGGGGGTCTCTGAAGCTTTCTTT. Its protein product is CASSPRTGVSEAFF.

The V call is TRBV5-1, the J call TRBJ2-3, with D perhaps TRBD2 (6 bases). This CDR3 comprises 12 residues. Germline loops: CDR1 SGHRS, CDR2 YFSETQ. V lost 3 bases to trimming and J lost 8 bases, with 10 bases between them. CDR3 coding DNA: TGCGCCAGCAGCTCCCTCGGGGGTACGCAGTATTTT. Translation gives CASSSLGGTQYF. Complete variable domain (other parts from reference TRBV5-1 and TRBJ2-3): KAGVTQTPRYLIKTRGQQVTLSCSPISGHRSVSWYQQTPGQGLQFLFEYFSETQRNKGNFPGRFSGRQFSNSRSEMNVSTLELGDSALYLCASSSLGGTQYFGPGTRLTVL.

This rearrangement joins TRBV20-1 to TRBJ2-7, with D unclear. This CDR3 contains 11 residues. V gave up 8 bases and J gave up 6 bases, with 14 bases separating them. Per the germline V gene, CDR1 is DFQATT and CDR2 is SNEGSKA (reference sequence). CDR3 residues: CSKARLGEQYF. The CDR3 bases are TGCAGTAAGGCGCGGCTGGGCGAGCAGTACTTC.

This clone was counted between two and nine times. The J gene is TRBJ1-4, the V gene TRBV4-3; TRBD1 aligns across 9 bases. Germline lookup yields CDR1 LGHNA and CDR2 YSLEER. The J segment lost 6 bases and the V segment lost 2 bases, leaving 10 bases of the junction unmatched. This CDR3 contains 17 residues. The CDR3 DNA reads as TGCGCCAGCAGCCAATCTACAGGGGGCAATATAGATGAAAAACTGTTTTTT. It specifies CASSQSTGGNIDEKLFF.

The sample holds one count of this clone. The V and J genes are TRBV9 and TRBJ2-6; 9 nucleotides line up with TRBD1. The ends lost 9 bases at V and 0 bases at J; junction bases unmatched: 16. CDR1 and CDR2 from the germline V gene are SGDLS and YYNGEE. The CDR3 is 19 residues long. Here the CDR3 reads CAIIGIPGQGRSGANVLTF. The CDR3 DNA reads as TGTGCCATCATAGGGATACCGGGACAGGGTCGCTCTGGGGCCAACGTCCTGACTTTC.

This clone was found once. V usage is TRBV25-1 and J usage is TRBJ2-7, with a weak D call TRBD2 (5 bases). The CDR3 spans 12 residues. Germline V gene lookup returns CDR1 MGHDK and CDR2 SYGVNS. V was clipped by 10 bases and J by 5 bases, with 15 bases between them. CDR3 loop: CATFGGFHEQYF. The CDR3 nucleotides are TGTGCCACCTTTGGCGGGTTCCACGAGCAGTACTTC.

This sequence joins TRBV5-1 and TRBJ2-3; 9 bases agree with TRBD1. The CDR3 has 17 amino acids. The germline CDR1 and CDR2 sequences are SGHRS and YFSETQ. V trimming: 4 bases; J trimming: 0 bases; junction bases outside the gene matches: 9. CDR3 coding DNA: TGCGCCAGCAGCCCTCGGGACAGGGCTCTCAGCACAGATACGCAGTATTTT. It yields the protein CASSPRDRALSTDTQYF.

This clone has more than one count but fewer than ten. The chain links TRBV5-1 to TRBJ2-1; D is unclear. Trimming stripped 5 bases from V and 5 bases from J, with 11 bases between. This CDR3 spans 13 amino acids. The V gene's germline CDR1 is SGHRS and CDR2 YFSETQ. The CDR3 nucleotides read TGCGCCAGCAGGCCGGCACCAAACAATGAGCAGTTCTTC. Protein: CASRPAPNNEQFF.